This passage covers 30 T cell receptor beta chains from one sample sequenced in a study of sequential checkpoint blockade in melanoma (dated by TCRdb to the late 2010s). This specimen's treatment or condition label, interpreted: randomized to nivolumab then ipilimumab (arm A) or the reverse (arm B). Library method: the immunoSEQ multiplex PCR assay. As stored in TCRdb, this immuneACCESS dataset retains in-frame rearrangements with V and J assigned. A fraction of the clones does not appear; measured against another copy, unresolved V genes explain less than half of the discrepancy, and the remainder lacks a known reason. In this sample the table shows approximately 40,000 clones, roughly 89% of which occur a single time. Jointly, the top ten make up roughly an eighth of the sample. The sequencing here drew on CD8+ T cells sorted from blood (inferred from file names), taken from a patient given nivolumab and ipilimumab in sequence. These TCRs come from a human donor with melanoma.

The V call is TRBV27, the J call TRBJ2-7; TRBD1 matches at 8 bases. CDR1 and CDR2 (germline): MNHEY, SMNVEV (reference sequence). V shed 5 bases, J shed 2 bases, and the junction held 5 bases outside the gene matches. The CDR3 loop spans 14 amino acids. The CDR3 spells CASSADRVTYEQYF. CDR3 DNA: TGTGCCAGCAGTGCGGACAGGGTCACCTACGAGCAGTACTTC.

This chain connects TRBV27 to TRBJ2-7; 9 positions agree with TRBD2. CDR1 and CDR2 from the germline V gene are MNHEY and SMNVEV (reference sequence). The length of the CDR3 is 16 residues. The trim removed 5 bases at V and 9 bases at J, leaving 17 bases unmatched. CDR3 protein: CASSVIRSSGSDGQYF. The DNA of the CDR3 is TGTGCCAGCAGTGTCATTCGGAGTAGCGGGAGTGACGGGCAGTACTTC.

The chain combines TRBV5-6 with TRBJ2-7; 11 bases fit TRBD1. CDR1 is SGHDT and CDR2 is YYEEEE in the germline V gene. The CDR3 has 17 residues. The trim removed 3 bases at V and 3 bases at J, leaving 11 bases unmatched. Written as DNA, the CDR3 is TGTGCCAGCAGCTCAAGCGCTACCGGGACAGGGGGCTACGAGCAGTACTTC. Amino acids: CASSSSATGTGGYEQYF.

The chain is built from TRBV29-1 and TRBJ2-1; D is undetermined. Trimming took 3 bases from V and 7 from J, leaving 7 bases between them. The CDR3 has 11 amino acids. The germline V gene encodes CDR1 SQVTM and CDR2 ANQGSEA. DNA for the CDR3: TGCAGCGTTGACAGGTTAAATGAGCAGTTCTTC. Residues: CSVDRLNEQFF.

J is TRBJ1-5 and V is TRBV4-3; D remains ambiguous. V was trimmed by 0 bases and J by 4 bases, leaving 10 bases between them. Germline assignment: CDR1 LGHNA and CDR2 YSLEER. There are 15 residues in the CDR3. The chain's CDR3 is CASSQDSETNQPQHF. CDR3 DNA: TGCGCCAGCAGCCAAGATTCAGAGACTAATCAGCCCCAGCATTTT.

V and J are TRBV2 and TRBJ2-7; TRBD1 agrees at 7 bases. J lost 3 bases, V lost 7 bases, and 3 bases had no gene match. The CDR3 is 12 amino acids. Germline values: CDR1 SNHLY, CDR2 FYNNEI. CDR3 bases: TGTGCCAGCACGGGGACAGACTACGAGCAGTACTTC. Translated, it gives CASTGTDYEQYF.

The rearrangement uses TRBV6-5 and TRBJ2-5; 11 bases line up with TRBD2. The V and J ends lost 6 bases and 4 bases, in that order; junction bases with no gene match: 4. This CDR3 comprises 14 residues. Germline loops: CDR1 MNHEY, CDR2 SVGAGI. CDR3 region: CASRLGLAGETQYF. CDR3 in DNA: TGTGCCAGCAGACTCGGACTAGCGGGAGAGACCCAGTACTTC.

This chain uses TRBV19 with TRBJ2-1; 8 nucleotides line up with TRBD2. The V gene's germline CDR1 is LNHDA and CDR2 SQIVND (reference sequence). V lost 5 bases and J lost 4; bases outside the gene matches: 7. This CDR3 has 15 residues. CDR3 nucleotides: TGTGCCAGTAGTGGGGTAGCGGGACGATACAATGAGCAGTTCTTC. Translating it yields CASSGVAGRYNEQFF. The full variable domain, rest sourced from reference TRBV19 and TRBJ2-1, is DGGITQSPKYLFRKEGQNVTLSCEQNLNHDAMYWYRQDPGQGLRLIYYSQIVNDFQKGDIAEGYSVSREKKESFPLTVTSAQKNPTAFYLCASSGVAGRYNEQFFGPGTRLTVL.

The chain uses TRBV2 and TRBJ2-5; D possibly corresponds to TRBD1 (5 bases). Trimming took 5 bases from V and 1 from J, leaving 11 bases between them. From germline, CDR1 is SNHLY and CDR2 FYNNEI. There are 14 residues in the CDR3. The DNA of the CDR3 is TGTGCCAGCAGTCCCACGGACATCCAAGAGACCCAGTACTTC. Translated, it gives CASSPTDIQETQYF. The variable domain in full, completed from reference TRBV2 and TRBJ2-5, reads EPEVTQTPSHQVTQMGQEVILRCVPISNHLYFYWYRQILGQKVEFLVSFYNNEISEKSEIFDDQFSVERPDGSNFTLKIRSTKLEDSAMYFCASSPTDIQETQYFGPGTRLLVL.

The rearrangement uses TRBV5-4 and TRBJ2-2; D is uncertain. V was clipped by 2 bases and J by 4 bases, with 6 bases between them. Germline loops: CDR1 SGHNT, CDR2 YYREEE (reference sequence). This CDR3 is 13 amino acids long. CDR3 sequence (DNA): TGTGCCAGCAGCTTCCGAGGCACCGGGGAGCTGTTTTTT. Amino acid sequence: CASSFRGTGELFF.

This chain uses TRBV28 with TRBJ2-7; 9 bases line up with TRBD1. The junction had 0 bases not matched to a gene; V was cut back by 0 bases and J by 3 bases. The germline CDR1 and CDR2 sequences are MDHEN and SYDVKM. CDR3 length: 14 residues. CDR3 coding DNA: TGTGCCAGCAGTTTATGGGGACAGGGCTACGAGCAGTACTTC. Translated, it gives CASSLWGQGYEQYF.

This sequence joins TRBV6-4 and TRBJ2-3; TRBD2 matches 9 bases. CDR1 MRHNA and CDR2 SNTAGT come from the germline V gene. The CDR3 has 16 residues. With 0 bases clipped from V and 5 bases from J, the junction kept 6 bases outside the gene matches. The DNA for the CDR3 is TGTGCCAGCAGTGACTCGAAGCTAGCGGGGAAAGATACGCAGTATTTT. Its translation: CASSDSKLAGKDTQYF.

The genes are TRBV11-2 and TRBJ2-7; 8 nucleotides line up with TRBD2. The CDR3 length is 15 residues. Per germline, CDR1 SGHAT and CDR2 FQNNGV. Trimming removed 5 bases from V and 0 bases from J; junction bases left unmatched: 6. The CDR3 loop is CASSPSGLSSYEQYV. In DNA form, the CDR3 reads TGTGCCAGCAGCCCTAGCGGGTTGAGCTCCTACGAGCAGTACGTC.

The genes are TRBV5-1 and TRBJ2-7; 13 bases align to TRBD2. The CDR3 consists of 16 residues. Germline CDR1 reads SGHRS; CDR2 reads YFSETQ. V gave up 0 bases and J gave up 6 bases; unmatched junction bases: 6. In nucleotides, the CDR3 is TGCGCCAGCAGCTTGGAGGTGGGACTAGCGGGATCCGAGCAGTACTTC. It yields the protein CASSLEVGLAGSEQYF.

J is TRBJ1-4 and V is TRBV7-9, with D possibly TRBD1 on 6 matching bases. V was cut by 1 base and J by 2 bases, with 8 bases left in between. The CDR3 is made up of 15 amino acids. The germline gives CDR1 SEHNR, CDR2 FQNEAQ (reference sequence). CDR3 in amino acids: CASSLGRGTNEKLFF. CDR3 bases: TGTGCCAGCAGCTTAGGCAGGGGTACTAATGAAAAACTGTTTTTT.

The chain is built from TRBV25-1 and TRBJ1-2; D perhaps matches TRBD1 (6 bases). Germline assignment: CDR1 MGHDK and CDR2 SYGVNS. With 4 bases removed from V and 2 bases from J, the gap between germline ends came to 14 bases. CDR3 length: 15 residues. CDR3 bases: TGTGCCAGCAGTGGAATGGACAGAGGAAACTATGGCTACACCTTC. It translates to CASSGMDRGNYGYTF.

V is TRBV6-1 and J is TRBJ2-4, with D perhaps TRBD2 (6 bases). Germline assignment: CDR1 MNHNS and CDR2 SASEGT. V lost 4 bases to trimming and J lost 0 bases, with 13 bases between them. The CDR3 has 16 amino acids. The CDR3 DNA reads TGTGCCAGCAGTGGATGGGACTTCATAGCCAAAAACATTCAGTACTTC. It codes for CASSGWDFIAKNIQYF.

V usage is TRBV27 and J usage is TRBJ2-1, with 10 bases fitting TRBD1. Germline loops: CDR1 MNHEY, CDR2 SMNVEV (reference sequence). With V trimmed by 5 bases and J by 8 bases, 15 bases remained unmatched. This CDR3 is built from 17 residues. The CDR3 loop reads CASSGPNPGTGAHEQFF. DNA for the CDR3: TGTGCCAGCAGTGGCCCTAACCCCGGGACAGGGGCCCATGAGCAGTTCTTC.

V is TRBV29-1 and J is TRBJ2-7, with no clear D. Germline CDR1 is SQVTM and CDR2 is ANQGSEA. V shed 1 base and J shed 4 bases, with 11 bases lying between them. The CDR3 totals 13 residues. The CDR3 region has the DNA TGCAGCGTTGAAGGGAGTTACCCGTACGAGCAGTACTTC. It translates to CSVEGSYPYEQYF.

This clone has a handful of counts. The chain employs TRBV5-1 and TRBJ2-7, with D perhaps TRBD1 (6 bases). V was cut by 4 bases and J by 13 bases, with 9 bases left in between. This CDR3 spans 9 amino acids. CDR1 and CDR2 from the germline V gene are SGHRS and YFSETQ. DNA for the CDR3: TGCGCCAGCAGCCCGGACAGTTACGTC. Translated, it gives CASSPDSYV.

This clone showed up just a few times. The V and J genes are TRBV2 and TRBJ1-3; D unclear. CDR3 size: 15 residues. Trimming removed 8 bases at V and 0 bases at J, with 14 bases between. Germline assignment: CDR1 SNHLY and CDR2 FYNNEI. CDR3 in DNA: TGTGCCAGCGGTCTAGGAACCTTCTCTGGAAACACCATATATTTT. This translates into CASGLGTFSGNTIYF.

The CDR3 sequence is CASSISGFDPSTDTQYF. The DNA for the CDR3 is TGTGCCAGCAGCATTAGCGGGTTCGATCCTAGCACAGATACGCAGTATTTT. The chain couples TRBV13 to TRBJ2-3; 7 positions match TRBD2. The germline V gene has CDR1 PRHDT and CDR2 FYEKMQ (reference sequence). Trimming took 5 bases from V and 0 from J; bases not matched to a gene: 11. This CDR3 is 17 amino acids long.

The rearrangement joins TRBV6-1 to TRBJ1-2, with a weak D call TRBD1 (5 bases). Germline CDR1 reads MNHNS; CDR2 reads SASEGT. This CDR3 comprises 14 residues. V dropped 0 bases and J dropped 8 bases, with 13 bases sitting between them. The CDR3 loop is CASSEARGSLGYTF. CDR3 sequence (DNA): TGTGCCAGCAGTGAAGCGCGGGGCAGCCTGGGCTACACCTTC.

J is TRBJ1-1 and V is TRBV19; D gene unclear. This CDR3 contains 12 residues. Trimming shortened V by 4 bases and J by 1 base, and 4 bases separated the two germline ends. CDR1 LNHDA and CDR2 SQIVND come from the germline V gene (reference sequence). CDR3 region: CASSTGNTEAFF. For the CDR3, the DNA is TGTGCCAGTAGTACAGGGAACACTGAAGCTTTCTTT.

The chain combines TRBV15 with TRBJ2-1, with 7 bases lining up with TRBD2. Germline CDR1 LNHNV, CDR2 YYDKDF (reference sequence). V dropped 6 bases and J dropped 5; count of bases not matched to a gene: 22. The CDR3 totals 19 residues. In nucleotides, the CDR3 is TGTGCCACCAGATCCCGGTCCCTAGCGGATCCCTCCACCAACAATGAGCAGTTCTTC. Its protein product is CATRSRSLADPSTNNEQFF.

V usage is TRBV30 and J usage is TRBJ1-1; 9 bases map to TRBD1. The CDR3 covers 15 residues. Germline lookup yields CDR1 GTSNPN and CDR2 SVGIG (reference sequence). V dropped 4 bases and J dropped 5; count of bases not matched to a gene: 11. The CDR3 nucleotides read TGTGCCTGGATTACCCGGGACAGGGTTTGGACTGAAGCTTTCTTT. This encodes CAWITRDRVWTEAFF.

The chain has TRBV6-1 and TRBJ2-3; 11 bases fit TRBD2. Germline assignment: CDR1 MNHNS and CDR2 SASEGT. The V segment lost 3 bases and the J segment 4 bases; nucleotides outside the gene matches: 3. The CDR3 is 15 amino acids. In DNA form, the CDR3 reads TGTGCCAGCAGTGATTTAGCGGGAGGGCCAGATACGCAGTATTTT. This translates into CASSDLAGGPDTQYF.

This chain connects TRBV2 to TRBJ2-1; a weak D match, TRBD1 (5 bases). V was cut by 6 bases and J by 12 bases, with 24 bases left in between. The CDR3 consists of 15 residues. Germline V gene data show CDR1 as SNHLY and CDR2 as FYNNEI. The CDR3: CASSSGHTAPFGQFF. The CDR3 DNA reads TGTGCCAGCAGCTCAGGACATACTGCTCCTTTTGGGCAGTTCTTC.

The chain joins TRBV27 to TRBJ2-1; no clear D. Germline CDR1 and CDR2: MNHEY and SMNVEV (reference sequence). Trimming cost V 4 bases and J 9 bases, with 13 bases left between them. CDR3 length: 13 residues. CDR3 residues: CASSWYLGAEQFF. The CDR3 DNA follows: TGTGCCAGCAGTTGGTACTTAGGAGCTGAGCAGTTCTTC.

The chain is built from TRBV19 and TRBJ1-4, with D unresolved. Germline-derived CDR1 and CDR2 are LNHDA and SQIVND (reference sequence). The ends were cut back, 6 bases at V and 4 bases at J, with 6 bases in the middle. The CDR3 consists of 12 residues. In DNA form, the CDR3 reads TGTGCCAGTAGGGCCTTTAATGAAAAACTGTTTTTT. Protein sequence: CASRAFNEKLFF.